This T cell receptor (beta chain) emerged from a study of blood T cell dynamics during melanoma immunotherapy. The repertoire was sequenced with immunoSEQ multiplex PCR; TCRdb's copy has only in-frame clones and lacks some. The repertoire holds about 3,400 clones, roughly 97% seen once, with 1.5% to 2% in the top ten. Time point meaning: pre-treatment baseline. The CDR3 spans 17 residues. The trim removed 5 bases at V and 9 bases at J, leaving 22 bases unmatched. The germline gives CDR1 MNHEY, CDR2 SMNVEV (reference sequence). The chain recombines TRBV27 with TRBJ2-7; 7 bases map to TRBD2. The clonotype comes from a human donor with melanoma. The sequencing used effector memory CD8+ T cells from blood, collected from a patient treated with checkpoint blockade. CDR3 loop: CASSLQNRIAGREWQYF. The CDR3 coding sequence is TGTGCCAGCAGTCTCCAAAATAGGATAGCGGGTAGGGAGTGGCAGTACTTC.